One and the same sample provided the 22 T cell receptor beta chains below, sequenced in a study of radiotherapy plus CTLA-4 blockade in lung cancer. Data came from immunoSEQ multiplex PCR; TCRdb stores just in-frame clones and leaves some out. The table has roughly 50,000 clones, less than 85% seen once. The material sequenced was peripheral blood, taken from a patient treated with radiotherapy plus ipilimumab. These TCRs come from a human donor with non-small cell lung cancer who had stable disease on radiotherapy plus ipilimumab.

The gene calls are TRBV7-2 and TRBJ2-3, with a tentative D call TRBD1 (6 bases). CDR3 length: 13 amino acids. Trimming took off 11 bases at V and 0 bases at J, with 12 bases between the two ends. In germline, CDR1 is SGHTA, CDR2 FQGNSA. CDR3 nucleotide sequence: TGTGCCTACAGGGAAGTTAGCACAGATACGCAGTATTTT. Encoded protein: CAYREVSTDTQYF.

The chain couples TRBV28 to TRBJ2-7; a weak D match, TRBD1 (7 bases). The CDR3 runs to 13 residues. The V gene lost 10 bases and the J gene lost 0 bases, with 13 bases spanning the gap. Germline assignment: CDR1 MDHEN and CDR2 SYDVKM. The CDR3 region has the DNA TGTGCCACCAGGGGGGCGGTCTCCTACGAGCAGTACTTC. This sequence encodes CATRGAVSYEQYF.

This chain links TRBV5-1 with TRBJ2-5, with no clear D. Germline CDR1 reads SGHRS; CDR2 reads YFSETQ. CDR3 length: 13 amino acids. The ends were cut back, 0 bases at V and 5 bases at J, with 8 bases in the middle. CDR3 protein: CASSLGPTETQYF. In nucleotides, the CDR3 is TGCGCCAGCAGCTTGGGCCCCACGGAGACCCAGTACTTC. The variable domain in full, completed from reference TRBV5-1 and TRBJ2-5, reads KAGVTQTPRYLIKTRGQQVTLSCSPISGHRSVSWYQQTPGQGLQFLFEYFSETQRNKGNFPGRFSGRQFSNSRSEMNVSTLELGDSALYLCASSLGPTETQYFGPGTRLLVL.

The genes are TRBV27 and TRBJ1-1; D is unclear. V lost 7 bases, J lost 0 bases, and 18 bases lay in between. The CDR3 loop spans 16 amino acids. The germline V gene encodes CDR1 MNHEY and CDR2 SMNVEV (reference sequence). CDR3 bases: TGTGCCAGCACCGGACGGGGAACAACCTTGAACACTGAAGCTTTCTTT. Its protein is CASTGRGTTLNTEAFF.

The J gene is TRBJ2-5, the V gene TRBV5-1; D is possibly TRBD1 or TRBD2 (5 bases each). The V gene lost 4 bases and the J gene lost 5 bases, with 9 bases spanning the gap. CDR3 length: 12 amino acids. CDR1 and CDR2 (germline): SGHRS, YFSETQ. In DNA form, the CDR3 reads TGCGCCAGCAGCACTGAGGGGGAGACCCAGTACTTC. Translated: CASSTEGETQYF.

In DNA, the CDR3 is TGTGCCAGCAGTTACAGGGATAATTCACCCCTCCACTTT. It codes for CASSYRDNSPLHF. This chain links TRBV6-6 with TRBJ1-6; D not resolved. Germline loops: CDR1 MNHNY, CDR2 SVGAGI (reference sequence). CDR3 length: 13 amino acids. Trimming stripped 2 bases from V and 5 bases from J, with 4 bases between.

This chain uses TRBV9 with TRBJ1-3; no reliable D call. The length of the CDR3 is 15 residues. CDR1 and CDR2 from the germline V gene are SGDLS and YYNGEE. V lost 4 bases, J lost 0 bases, and 11 bases lay in between. Written as DNA, the CDR3 is TGTGCCAGCAGCAGCGTGGGTTTCTCTGGAAACACCATATATTTT. This encodes CASSSVGFSGNTIYF.

This clone was counted a few times. The J gene is TRBJ1-2, the V gene TRBV28; weak D call: TRBD1 (5 bases). Trimming took 4 bases from V and 3 from J, leaving 12 bases between them. This CDR3 comprises 14 residues. CDR1 is MDHEN, CDR2 SYDVKM, per germline. CDR3 DNA: TGTGCCAGCAGTTCCCCTGGGGGAGACTATGGCTACACCTTC. This codes for CASSSPGGDYGYTF.

There are a few counts of this clone. The rearrangement joins TRBV7-2 to TRBJ1-1; D ambiguous. CDR3 length equals 14 residues. V lost 1 base and J 3 bases, leaving 9 bases between the germline ends. The V gene's germline CDR1 is SGHTA and CDR2 FQGNSA. CDR3 sequence reads: CASSLGGVYTEAFF. DNA of the CDR3: TGTGCCAGCAGCTTAGGCGGCGTTTACACTGAAGCTTTCTTT.

The chain joins TRBV28 to TRBJ1-2; 8 bases line up with TRBD1. The V gene's germline CDR1 is MDHEN and CDR2 SYDVKM. Trimming took 6 bases from V and 4 from J; bases not matched to a gene: 7. CDR3 size: 14 residues. For the CDR3, the DNA is TGTGCCAGCAGAGCTACAGGGGGGTCCTATGGCTACACCTTC. Residues: CASRATGGSYGYTF.

This chain joins TRBV6-4 and TRBJ1-5, with 7 bases matching TRBD1. With V trimmed by 8 bases and J by 6 bases, 7 bases remained unmatched. The CDR3 has 13 residues. Germline lookup yields CDR1 MRHNA and CDR2 SNTAGT. CDR3: CASGDSNRQPQHF. The DNA of the CDR3 is TGTGCCAGCGGGGACAGCAATCGTCAGCCCCAGCATTTT.

Only one count was recorded for this clone. As DNA, the CDR3 is TGCGCCAGCAGCTGGGCCGGGGGGTATGAAAAACTGTTTTTT. This sequence encodes CASSWAGGYEKLFF. This chain joins TRBV5-1 and TRBJ1-4, with D possibly being TRBD1 (5 bases). CDR1 SGHRS and CDR2 YFSETQ come from the germline V gene. V gave up 3 bases and J gave up 6 bases, with 12 bases separating them. This CDR3 contains 14 residues. Complete variable domain (other parts from reference TRBV5-1 and TRBJ1-4): KAGVTQTPRYLIKTRGQQVTLSCSPISGHRSVSWYQQTPGQGLQFLFEYFSETQRNKGNFPGRFSGRQFSNSRSEMNVSTLELGDSALYLCASSWAGGYEKLFFGSGTQLSVL.

This chain joins TRBV21-1 and TRBJ1-4; the table gives TRBD1 as D, unverified against the DNA. TRBV21-1 represents a pseudogene. CDR3 length: 14 amino acids. DNA of the CDR3: TGTGCCGGGGGCCCTCGAACAGAGAATGAAAAACTGTTTTTT. This encodes CAGGPRTENEKLFF.

The chain joins TRBV28 to TRBJ2-1; 7 bases align to TRBD2. J was trimmed by 9 bases and V by 3 bases; bases with no gene match: 8. Per the germline V gene, CDR1 is MDHEN and CDR2 is SYDVKM. This CDR3 comprises 14 residues. CDR3 loop: CASSLGGVYSEQFF. The DNA of the CDR3 is TGTGCCAGCAGTTTGGGAGGGGTCTATAGTGAGCAGTTCTTC.

This chain joins TRBV6-5 and TRBJ1-5; D is uncertain. CDR1 and CDR2 (germline): MNHEY, SVGAGI. The CDR3 is made up of 10 amino acids. Between the trimmed V and J ends, which lost 8 bases and 3 bases, there was a span of 2 bases. This CDR3 is CASSNQPQHF. The CDR3 DNA is TGTGCCAGCTCCAATCAGCCCCAGCATTTT.

The chain carries TRBV18 and TRBJ2-3; D might be TRBD1 (5 bases). This CDR3 has 13 residues. Trimming cost V 1 base and J 5 bases, with 7 bases left between them. Germline V CDR1 and CDR2: KGHSH, LQKENI. CDR3 region: CASSPLQGDTQYF. For the CDR3, the DNA is TGTGCCAGCTCACCACTTCAGGGAGATACGCAGTATTTT.

The chain recombines TRBV6-5 with TRBJ1-2, with 7 bases that match TRBD1. Trimming removed 5 bases from V and 3 bases from J; junction bases left unmatched: 3. Per germline, CDR1 MNHEY and CDR2 SVGAGI. There are 13 residues in the CDR3. As DNA, the CDR3 is TGTGCCAGCAGTGCAACAGGGGACTATGGCTACACCTTC. Protein: CASSATGDYGYTF.

This rearrangement joins TRBV10-2 to TRBJ1-2; D gene ambiguous. V dropped 2 bases and J dropped 8 bases, with 9 bases sitting between them. The CDR3 sequence is 12 residues long. CDR1 WSHSY and CDR2 SAAADI come from the germline V gene. The CDR3 DNA sequence: TGCGCCAGCAGTGAGACCGGGGTCGGCTACACCTTC. Residues: CASSETGVGYTF.

The genes are TRBV19 and TRBJ1-2; D is uncertain. The germline V gene has CDR1 LNHDA and CDR2 SQIVND (reference sequence). The V and J ends lost 4 bases and 3 bases respectively, with 3 bases between them. This CDR3 has 11 residues. CDR3 residues: CASSSHYGYTF. CDR3 DNA sequence: TGTGCCAGTAGTAGCCACTATGGCTACACCTTC.

The chain has TRBV5-1 and TRBJ1-1; D ambiguous. The germline V and J ends were trimmed by 4 bases and 1 base, with 8 bases remaining between them. Germline assignment: CDR1 SGHRS and CDR2 YFSETQ. This CDR3 has 13 residues. CDR3 DNA sequence: TGCGCCAGCAGCACCTATGCGAACACTGAAGCTTTCTTT. This sequence encodes CASSTYANTEAFF. Using reference TRBV5-1 and TRBJ1-1 for the parts outside the CDR3, the full variable domain is KAGVTQTPRYLIKTRGQQVTLSCSPISGHRSVSWYQQTPGQGLQFLFEYFSETQRNKGNFPGRFSGRQFSNSRSEMNVSTLELGDSALYLCASSTYANTEAFFGQGTRLTVV.

In nucleotides, the CDR3 is TGTGCCTGTTGGGACAGGGCAGAAGGCTACACCTTC. Its protein is CACWDRAEGYTF. V is TRBV30 and J is TRBJ1-2; TRBD1 aligns across 9 bases. CDR3 length: 12 residues. Per the germline V gene, CDR1 is GTSNPN and CDR2 is SVGIG (reference sequence). Germline trimming cut 6 bases from V and 8 bases from J; bases unmatched to any gene: 7.

The chain combines TRBV5-4 with TRBJ1-2, with D maybe TRBD1 (5 bases). V gave up 4 bases and J gave up 0 bases, with 10 bases separating them. Per germline, CDR1 SGHNT and CDR2 YYREEE (reference sequence). The length of the CDR3 is 14 residues. CDR3 in DNA: TGTGCCAGCAGCCCCGGGGGAGCTAACTATGGCTACACCTTC. It is translated as CASSPGGANYGYTF.